Shown below are 14 T cell receptor beta chains from a single sample sequenced in a study of blood T cells in healthy people across ages. With a J-beta primer mix and a sample-barcoded 5' primer, a second PCR ran roughly 6 to 11 cycles. TCRdb re-derived calls from the 5' RACE reads in MiXCR, one entry per CDR3 protein. Of over 1,500,000 distinct CDR3 sequences listed, roughly 52% are singletons. What was sequenced was blood. The receptors were sampled from a woman aged 40 to 50 in good health.

This clonotype was counted between two and nine times. Its ends do not fully match the called genes, so a read error is possible. The CDR3 coding sequence is TGCAGTGCTAGAGAACAGGGGCCAAAAGAGACTCAGTACTTC. Amino acid sequence: CSAREQGPKETQYF. The genes are TRBV20-1 and TRBJ2-5, with 7 bases matching TRBD1. CDR1 and CDR2 (germline): DFQATT, SNEGSKA (reference sequence). This CDR3 is built from 14 residues.

This clonotype has just one count. This chain connects TRBV5-1 to TRBJ1-4; D ambiguous. Germline-derived CDR1 and CDR2 are SGHRS and YFSETQ. The CDR3 is 16 residues long. Trimming stripped 4 bases from V and 0 bases from J, with 13 bases between. CDR3 in DNA: TGCGCCAGCAGCCCTGACGGACGGTCAACTAATGAAAAACTGTTTTTT. As protein: CASSPDGRSTNEKLFF.

CDR3 sequence reads: CSAAGQGADEQYF. CDR3 coding DNA: TGCAGTGCCGCGGGACAGGGGGCCGACGAGCAGTACTTC. The chain has TRBV20-1 and TRBJ2-7; 12 bases map to TRBD1. Germline CDR1 is DFQATT and CDR2 is SNEGSKA (reference sequence). The CDR3 contains 13 residues. V gave up 6 bases and J gave up 5 bases; unmatched junction bases: 5.

The chain is built from TRBV7-2 and TRBJ2-2; D gene ambiguous. Trimming took 5 bases from V and 0 from J, leaving 7 bases between them. CDR1 is SGHTA and CDR2 is FQGNSA in the germline V gene. The CDR3 is made up of 14 amino acids. The CDR3 region is CASSLRANTGELFF. Here the CDR3 DNA reads TGTGCCAGCAGCCTTAGGGCGAACACCGGGGAGCTGTTTTTT.

The V gene is TRBV6-5, the J gene TRBJ1-6; D might be TRBD1 (5 bases). The V gene's germline CDR1 is MNHEY and CDR2 SVGAGI. This CDR3 is built from 15 residues. V shed 6 bases and J shed 5 bases, with 14 bases lying between them. The CDR3 is CASRPPQGNNSPLHF. In DNA, the CDR3 is TGTGCCAGCAGGCCCCCCCAGGGAAATAATTCACCCCTCCACTTT.

This clonotype is a singleton in its sample. The chain has TRBV14 and TRBJ2-1, with D possibly matching TRBD2 (6 bases). This CDR3 is 15 amino acids long. Per the germline V gene, CDR1 is SGHDN and CDR2 is FVKESK. V was shortened by 7 bases and J by 8 bases, with 21 bases between the two germline ends. The DNA for the CDR3 is TGTGCCAGCAACAACCTTTTCGGGAGTCGACATGAGCAGTTCTTC. Protein: CASNNLFGSRHEQFF.

The V gene is TRBV24-1, the J gene TRBJ2-5; D is uncertain. Germline lookup yields CDR1 KGHDR and CDR2 SFDVKD. This CDR3 is 15 amino acids long. Deletions cut 4 bases from V and 4 bases from J, with 15 bases between. CDR3 sequence: CATSDRRSPGETQYF. The CDR3 bases are TGTGCCACCAGTGACCGACGGTCCCCAGGAGAGACCCAGTACTTC.

The chain combines TRBV12-3 or TRBV12-4 with TRBJ2-5; the match to TRBD1 covers 10 bases. V gave up 5 bases and J gave up 3 bases; unmatched junction bases: 6. This CDR3 has 15 amino acids. The CDR3 loop reads CASSLPGTGEETQYF. The DNA of the CDR3 is TGTGCCAGCAGTCTTCCCGGGACAGGGGAAGAGACCCAGTACTTC.

This clonotype was seen only a few times. The chain carries TRBV28 and TRBJ1-2; 7 bases map to TRBD1. Germline V gene lookup returns CDR1 MDHEN and CDR2 SYDVKM. With V trimmed by 9 bases and J by 5 bases, 18 bases remained unmatched. CDR3 size: 16 residues. CDR3 DNA: TGTGCCAGTTCCCTGACAGGGAAGGATCCACTTTATGGCTACACCTTC. Translating gives CASSLTGKDPLYGYTF.

The genes are TRBV20-1 and TRBJ1-2; D uncertain. This CDR3 comprises 14 residues. Germline CDR1 DFQATT, CDR2 SNEGSKA (reference sequence). The V end was cut by 0 bases, the J end by 8 bases, with 16 bases between. CDR3 bases: TGCAGTGCTAGAGATACCAACGGTCCTACGGGCTACACCTTC. This encodes CSARDTNGPTGYTF.

The chain recombines TRBV7-2 with TRBJ2-3, with D hard to call. Trimming left V 4 bases short and J 1 base short, with 6 bases between. The CDR3 is 13 residues long. Germline V CDR1 and CDR2: SGHTA, FQGNSA. Written as DNA, the CDR3 is TGTGCCAGCAGCTGCACGGGCACAGATACGCAGTATTTT. Protein product: CASSCTGTDTQYF. The full variable domain, with the rest looked up from reference TRBV7-2 and TRBJ2-3, is GAGVSQSPSNKVTEKGKDVELRCDPISGHTALYWYRQSLGQGLEFLIYFQGNSAPDKSGLPSDRFSAERTGGSVSTLTIQRTQQEDSAVYLCASSCTGTDTQYFGPGTRLTVL.

The rearrangement uses TRBV21-1 and TRBJ1-2; no DNA check was done on the table's D call, TRBD1. TRBV21-1 is assigned pseudogene status. The CDR3 consists of 16 residues. The CDR3 region is CASSNPGPPSHYGYTF. The CDR3 coding sequence is TGTGCCAGCAGCAACCCCGGACCGCCGTCTCACTATGGCTACACCTTC.

This clonotype was found once. The V call is TRBV7-2, the J call TRBJ2-7; 13 positions match TRBD2. J gave up 5 bases and V 5 bases, and 6 bases lay outside the gene matches. Germline V CDR1 and CDR2: SGHTA, FQGNSA. The CDR3 sequence is 15 residues long. CDR3 loop: CASSRLAGGRDEQYF. The CDR3 nucleotides read TGTGCCAGCAGCCGACTAGCGGGGGGAAGGGACGAGCAGTACTTC.

The chain links TRBV12-3 or TRBV12-4 to TRBJ2-7; 12 positions agree with TRBD2. This CDR3 comprises 17 residues. The ends lost 6 bases at V and 0 bases at J; junction bases unmatched: 9. The CDR3 DNA sequence: TGTGCCAGCAGCCGCGGACTAGCGGGGATTGGCTCCTACGAGCAGTACTTC. Residues: CASSRGLAGIGSYEQYF.